This paragraph covers one T cell receptor beta chain sequence. Its specific antigen is unknown. Base-call qualities are not available, and no considerably larger clone is one nucleotide away. This sample is drawn from a study of T cells in localized non-small cell lung cancer (dated by TCRdb to the early 2020s). Context from the whole study: The study analyzed T cell repertoires of about 230 early-stage NSCLC patients, comparing tumors and uninvolved tumor-adjacent lungs. The cohort comprised 236 treatment-naïve NSCLC patients with resected, localized lung tumors. NSCLC patients had a mean age of roughly 66 years, and 120 to 150 were male and about a hundred female. The full study reports these points: Multi-region tumor sequencing was not performed, so intratumor heterogeneity could not be excluded. Uninvolved tumor-adjacent lung showed the highest T cell clonality, higher than tumor, which suggests more focused antigenic responses in the uninvolved tumor-adjacent lung. Longer overall survival was associated with higher blood T cell density, whereas shorter survival was associated with higher adjacent-lung clonality. A median of around 50 of the top 100 tumor clones were detected in paired uninvolved adjacent lung, and about 29 of these tumor clones were also found among the top 100 clones of the paired uninvolved adjacent lung. Since the design was exploratory, TCR variables were selected using unadjusted p-values with no false-discovery rate correction.

At diagnosis, peripheral blood, uninvolved tumor-adjacent lung and tumor were collected and were preserved as a mix of fresh-frozen and FFPE material. For TCR repertoire profiling, blood samples were analyzed as peripheral blood mononuclear cells. TCR beta CDR3 regions were sequenced from DNA using the immunoSEQ Assay. For the original study's pipeline: To compute T cell density, TCR beta template counts were normalized to usable DNA, which was estimated by amplifying housekeeping genes. The preseqR package was used to estimate richness by extrapolating to 400,000 templates for PBMC samples and to 120,000 templates for tissue samples. Clonality was calculated as one minus Pielou's evenness. Differential abundance testing on productive amino-acid clonotypes, with a minimum total count of 5 and an alpha of 0.1, was used to identify tissue-enriched TCRs. The Jaccard Index and the Morisita Overlap Index were used to measure how much the repertoires overlapped between compartments. TCR beta CDR3s were clustered by GLIPH together with public tetramer-defined viral CDR3s, and at least three viral sequences plus V-gene enrichment were required for viral motifs. This is the immuneACCESS table as TCRdb keeps it, with only in-frame sequences that have V and J called. A part of the clones is gone; compared with another copy, unresolved V genes explain less than half, and the rest is unexplained. That table furnishes V, J and clone size, whereas the DNA furnished D and trimming. The sample profile shows 75,000 to 90,000 clones; 80% to 90% of them were found once. 2.8% of the sample comes from the top ten.

The V end gives up 6 bases and the J end 5 bases, leaving 10 bases in the junction not matched to a gene. The CDR1 and CDR2 encoded by the germline V gene (reference sequence) are LNHDA and SQIVND. The cysteine opens and the phenylalanine closes a CDR3 of 15 amino acids. CDR3 DNA only is kept here, 45 bases in frame from base 1. The sequenced sample was peripheral blood, obtained before any cancer treatment. The sequence joins TRBV19 to TRBJ2-1; the central 7 bases match TRBD2. The sequence was obtained from a man aged 40 to 70 with stage I lung adenocarcinoma. The sequenced DNA is TGTGCCAGTAGCCCTGGGGGGACTACAAACAATGAGCAGTTCTTC. Its coded protein is CASSPGGTTNNEQFF.